This T cell receptor beta chain was found in a study of blood T cell repertoires in COVID-19. Trimming removed 5 bases at V and 0 bases at J, with 14 bases between. The CDR3 is 17 amino acids. The germline V gene encodes CDR1 LNHDA and CDR2 SQIVND (reference sequence). This clone has a handful of counts. The repertoire was sequenced with immunoSEQ multiplex PCR; TCRdb's copy has only in-frame clones and lacks some. The data hold over 14,000 clones, with 60% to 85% observed a single time. This TCR was sampled from a man aged 55 to 70 with acute or convalescent COVID-19. The sample comprised peripheral blood. The V call is TRBV19, the J call TRBJ1-6; D gene ambiguous. The DNA for the CDR3 is TGTGCCAGTAGTCCTCACCACTCGCGCTCCTATAATTCACCCCTCCACTTT. Translated: CASSPHHSRSYNSPLHF.